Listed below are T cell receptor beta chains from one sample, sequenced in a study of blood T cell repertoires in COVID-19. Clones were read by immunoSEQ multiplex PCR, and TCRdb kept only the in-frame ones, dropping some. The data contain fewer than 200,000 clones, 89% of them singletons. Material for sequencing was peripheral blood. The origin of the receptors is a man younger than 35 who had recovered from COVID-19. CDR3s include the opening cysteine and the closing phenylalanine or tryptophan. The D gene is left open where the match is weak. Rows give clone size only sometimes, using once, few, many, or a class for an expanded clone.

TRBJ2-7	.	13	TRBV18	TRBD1	TGTGCCAGCTCACCTGGGACAGGCTACGAGCAGTACTTC	CASSPGTGYEQYF
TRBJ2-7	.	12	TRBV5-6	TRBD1	TGTGCCAGCAGCAGGACAGGGGTCGAGCAGTACTTC	CASSRTGVEQYF
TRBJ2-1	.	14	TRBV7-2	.	TGTGCCACTTCGCTAGAGCCCCCCCACAATGAGCAGTTCTTC	CATSLEPPHNEQFF
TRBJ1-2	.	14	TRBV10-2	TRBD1	TGCGCCAGCAGTGACGGACAGGGGGCTGGTGGCTACACCTTC	CASSDGQGAGGYTF
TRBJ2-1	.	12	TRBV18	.	TGTGCCAGCTCACCAATAGGGGCCGGGCAGTTCTTC	CASSPIGAGQFF
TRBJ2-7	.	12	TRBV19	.	TGTGCCAGTAGTATAAGCGAGTACGAGCAGTACTTC	CASSISEYEQYF
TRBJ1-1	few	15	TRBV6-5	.	TGTGCCAGCAGTTACTCCCCCTGGGGGCCTACTGAAGCTTTCTTT	CASSYSPWGPTEAFF
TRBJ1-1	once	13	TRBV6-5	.	TGTGCCAGCCGGGGGGGATTGAACACTGAAGCTTTCTTT	CASRGGLNTEAFF
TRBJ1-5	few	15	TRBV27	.	TGTGCCAGCAGCCCCGGTGCATATAGCAATCAGCCCCAGCATTTT	CASSPGAYSNQPQHF
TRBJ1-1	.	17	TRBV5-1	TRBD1	TGCGCCAGCAGCTTGGCGACAGGGGGGCGACGTGTGGCTGAAGCTTTCTTT	CASSLATGGRRVAEAFF
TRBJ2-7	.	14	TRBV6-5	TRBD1	TGTGCCAGCAGTTATGGGACAGGGATCTACGAGCAGTACTTC	CASSYGTGIYEQYF
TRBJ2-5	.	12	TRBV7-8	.	TGTGCCAGCAGTCCTACACTAGGGACCCAGTACTTC	CASSPTLGTQYF
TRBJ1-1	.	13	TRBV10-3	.	TGTGCCATCGTAGGGGGTCAGAACACTGAAGCTTTCTTT	CAIVGGQNTEAFF
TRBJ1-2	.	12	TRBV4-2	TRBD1	TGTGCCAGCAGCCAACGGACAGGGGACCACACCTTC	CASSQRTGDHTF
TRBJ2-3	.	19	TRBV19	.	TGTGCCAGTAGTATGTCCACCGCTAGGACAGGAGGGGCCACAGATACGCAGTATTTT	CASSMSTARTGGATDTQYF
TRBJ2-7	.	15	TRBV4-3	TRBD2	TGCGCCAGCAGCTCCGGGACTAGCGGGATCCACGAGCAGTACTTC	CASSSGTSGIHEQYF
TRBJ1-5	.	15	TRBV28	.	TGTGCCAGCAGCTACCTAGGGGGAGACAATCAGCCCCAGCATTTT	CASSYLGGDNQPQHF
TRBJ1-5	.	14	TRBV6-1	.	TGTGCCAGCAGTGAAAGGGAGGGCAATCAGCCCCAGCATTTT	CASSEREGNQPQHF
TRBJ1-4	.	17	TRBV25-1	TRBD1	TGTGCCAGCAGTTGGGGACAGGGGGCGAATCCTAATGAAAAACTGTTTTTT	CASSWGQGANPNEKLFF
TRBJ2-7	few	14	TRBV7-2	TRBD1	TGTGCCAGCAGCTCGCAGGGGGTTGCGAACGAGCAGTACTTC	CASSSQGVANEQYF
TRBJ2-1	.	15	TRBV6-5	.	TGTGCCAGCAGTTACTCGAGACTAGACTACAATGAGCAGTTCTTC	CASSYSRLDYNEQFF
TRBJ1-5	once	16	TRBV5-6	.	TGTGCCAGCAGCTTGGCCGGGGGGCGAGGGAATCAGCCCCAGCATTTT	CASSLAGGRGNQPQHF
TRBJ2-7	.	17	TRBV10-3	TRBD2	TGTGCCATCAGGGGACTAGCGGGAGAGGGGGGTTTTCGGGAGCAGTACTTC	CAIRGLAGEGGFREQYF
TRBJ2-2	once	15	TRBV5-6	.	TGTGCCAGCAGCTTCAGGGGAGGGGACACCGGGGAGCTGTTTTTT	CASSFRGGDTGELFF
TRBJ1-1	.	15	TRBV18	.	TGTGCCAGCTCACCTGGCGGCAGGGGCGGAACTGAAGCTTTCTTT	CASSPGGRGGTEAFF
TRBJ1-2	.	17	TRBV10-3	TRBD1	TGTGCCATCAGTGAGTCCTTGGGACAGGGCCAAGTGGGTGGCTACACCTTC	CAISESLGQGQVGGYTF
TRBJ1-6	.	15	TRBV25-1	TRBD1	TGTGCCAGCAGTGTGGACAGGGAGGTTGATTCACCCCTCCACTTT	CASSVDREVDSPLHF